A single sample gave rise to the 8 T cell receptor beta chains below, sequenced in a study of shared clonotypes between healthy human individuals. Using immunoSEQ multiplex PCR, the repertoire was profiled, and TCRdb retains in-frame clones only, with some absent. The table records more than 2,000,000 clones, 85% to 95% of them present only once. Sequencing was carried out using naive CD4+ T cells sorted from blood. Subset of the sample: CD45RA+ positively selected. The source is a young man in good health.

The V and J genes are TRBV7-2 and TRBJ2-3, with 7 bases fitting TRBD2. The CDR3 has 16 amino acids. Looked up from germline, CDR1 is SGHTA and CDR2 is FQGNSA. V lost 5 bases and J lost 1; bases outside the gene matches: 9. The CDR3 sequence is CASSGGTGGGTDTQYF. The CDR3 DNA reads as TGTGCCAGCAGCGGGGGTACGGGGGGTGGCACAGATACGCAGTATTTT.

The V and J genes are TRBV6-1 and TRBJ1-2; the D gene is possibly TRBD1 (5 bases). V gave up 0 bases and J gave up 2 bases, with 10 bases separating them. The CDR3 has 15 amino acids. Germline V CDR1 and CDR2: MNHNS, SASEGT. In DNA, the CDR3 is TGTGCCAGCAGTGAAGCAGGCCGGGGGAACTATGGCTACACCTTC. This codes for CASSEAGRGNYGYTF.

The chain links TRBV28 to TRBJ2-3; D is possibly TRBD1 or TRBD2 (6 bases each). The CDR3 is 14 residues long. Trimming left V 5 bases short and J 4 bases short, with 13 bases between. CDR1 MDHEN and CDR2 SYDVKM come from the germline V gene. This chain's CDR3 is CASSLPGAADTQYF. The CDR3 DNA reads as TGTGCCAGCAGTCTTCCGGGGGCTGCAGATACGCAGTATTTT.

CDR3 nucleotide sequence: TGTGCCAGTAGTATTGCCAGGGGGCTTTCCTACGAGCAGTACTTC. Protein product: CASSIARGLSYEQYF. The chain links TRBV19 to TRBJ2-7, with TRBD1 matching 8 bases. The CDR3 spans 15 residues. Per the germline V gene, CDR1 is LNHDA and CDR2 is SQIVND (reference sequence). V shed 3 bases, J shed 1 base, and the junction held 5 bases outside the gene matches. Variable domain in full (rest from reference TRBV19 and TRBJ2-7): DGGITQSPKYLFRKEGQNVTLSCEQNLNHDAMYWYRQDPGQGLRLIYYSQIVNDFQKGDIAEGYSVSREKKESFPLTVTSAQKNPTAFYLCASSIARGLSYEQYFGPGTRLTVT.

V is TRBV29-1 and J is TRBJ2-7, with D hard to call. CDR3 length equals 14 residues. The germline V and J ends were trimmed by 4 bases and 0 bases, with 13 bases remaining between them. In germline, CDR1 is SQVTM, CDR2 ANQGSEA. Written as DNA, the CDR3 is TGCAGCGTTGGCGTCGACTTGAGCTCCTACGAGCAGTACTTC. Amino acids: CSVGVDLSSYEQYF.

The chain employs TRBV4-1 and TRBJ2-3; D possibly matches TRBD1 or TRBD2 (5 bases each). Between the trimmed V and J ends, which lost 1 base and 2 bases, there was a span of 13 bases. CDR1 and CDR2 from the germline V gene are MGHRA and YSYEKL. The CDR3 contains 16 residues. CDR3 nucleotides: TGCGCCAGCAGCCAAGCGGTATGGGGGACCACAGATACGCAGTATTTT. It codes for CASSQAVWGTTDTQYF.

This clone was picked up one time. CDR3 residues: CASSYDSEGYGYTF. DNA of the CDR3: TGTGCCAGCAGTTACGACAGCGAAGGATATGGCTACACCTTC. V gene TRBV6-5 combines with J gene TRBJ1-2; TRBD1 is a possible D gene (5 bases). The CDR3 is 14 residues long. Germline V gene sequence: CDR1 MNHEY, CDR2 SVGAGI. Between the trimmed V and J ends, which lost 2 bases and 5 bases, there was a span of 12 bases.

V is TRBV5-1 and J is TRBJ2-7; TRBD2 matches 8 bases. After removal of 0 bases from V and 6 bases from J, the junction contained 5 bases not matched to a gene. Germline V gives CDR1 SGHRS, CDR2 YFSETQ. The CDR3 is 14 residues long. As DNA, the CDR3 is TGCGCCAGCAGCTTGGCAGCGGGGGCTATCGAGCAGTACTTC. This encodes CASSLAAGAIEQYF.